Each of the 11 T cell receptor beta chains below was sequenced from the same sample in a study of blood T cell repertoires in COVID-19. Libraries were prepared by immunoSEQ multiplex PCR; TCRdb keeps only in-frame clonotypes and omits some of them. The sample contains more than 80,000 clones, 55% to 80% of which appear only once. Sequenced: peripheral blood. These receptors were taken from a woman aged 55-75 years in a cohort sampled during active or convalescent COVID-19.

This sequence joins TRBV4-2 and TRBJ1-5; the match to TRBD1 covers 8 bases. Germline V gives CDR1 LGHNA, CDR2 YNFKEQ. CDR3 length: 16 residues. J was trimmed by 4 bases and V by 0 bases; bases with no gene match: 5. The chain's CDR3 is CASSQDDRGWNQPQHF. CDR3 in DNA: TGTGCCAGCAGCCAAGATGACAGGGGCTGGAATCAGCCCCAGCATTTT.

Here the CDR3 reads CASGLGGPRNTEAFF. As DNA, the CDR3 is TGTGCTAGTGGTTTGGGGGGCCCCCGGAACACTGAAGCTTTCTTT. The rearrangement links TRBV12-5 to TRBJ1-1, with D perhaps matching TRBD1 (5 bases). The CDR3 extends over 15 amino acids. Trimming took 1 base from V and 1 from J, leaving 10 bases between them. Germline lookup yields CDR1 LGHNT and CDR2 FRNRAP.

This clone turned up a few times. At one end the junction does not follow the germline gene, possibly because of a read error. The genes are TRBV7-7 and TRBJ2-1; 9 bases agree with TRBD2. The CDR3 covers 17 residues. The germline CDR1 and CDR2 sequences are SSHAT and FNYEAQ (reference sequence). Here the CDR3 DNA reads TGTGCTAGCAGCTTAGACAGCGGGGGGACCCACTACAATGAGCAGTTCTTC. Its protein product is CASSLDSGGTHYNEQFF.

The gene calls are TRBV5-1 and TRBJ2-3; 11 nucleotides line up with TRBD2. Losses at the gene ends were 5 bases for V and 3 bases for J; bases not matched to a gene: 5. The CDR3 consists of 15 residues. The germline CDR1 and CDR2 sequences are SGHRS and YFSETQ. The CDR3 is CASSMTSGETDTQYF. The CDR3 DNA sequence: TGCGCCAGCAGTATGACTAGCGGGGAAACAGATACGCAGTATTTT.

In DNA form, the CDR3 reads TGTGCCAGCAGCTTAGAACCCGGGGTTGGTGGCGAGCAGTACTTC. This sequence encodes CASSLEPGVGGEQYF. The chain couples TRBV7-2 to TRBJ2-7; D perhaps matches TRBD2 (5 bases). This CDR3 region has 15 residues. CDR1 and CDR2 (germline): SGHTA, FQGNSA. The V gene lost 1 base and the J gene lost 6 bases, with 16 bases spanning the gap.

There are a few counts of this clone. The chain has TRBV7-9 and TRBJ2-7, with D maybe TRBD1 (6 bases). The CDR3 loop spans 14 amino acids. Trimming shortened V by 11 bases and J by 0 bases, and 17 bases separated the two germline ends. CDR1 and CDR2 (germline): SEHNR, FQNEAQ (reference sequence). CDR3 in DNA: TGTGCCGTCCCCCACGGGACACGCTCCTACGAGCAGTACTTC. Residues: CAVPHGTRSYEQYF.

The J gene is TRBJ1-4, the V gene TRBV18, with unresolved D. Germline V gives CDR1 KGHSH, CDR2 LQKENI. Trimming took off 2 bases at V and 2 bases at J, with 12 bases between the two ends. This CDR3 spans 16 amino acids. The CDR3 DNA sequence: TGTGCCAGCTCACCAACGGTTCCAACTACTAATGAAAAACTGTTTTTT. This sequence encodes CASSPTVPTTNEKLFF.

The CDR3 protein is CASSASRYEQYF. The CDR3 DNA reads TGCGCCAGCAGTGCCTCTCGTTACGAGCAGTACTTC. J is TRBJ2-7 and V is TRBV10-2, with D hard to call. From germline, CDR1 is WSHSY and CDR2 SAAADI. V was shortened by 4 bases and J by 4 bases, with 8 bases between the two germline ends. CDR3 length: 12 residues.

The V and J genes are TRBV28 and TRBJ2-7, with TRBD1 identical over 7 bases. V gave up 5 bases and J gave up 5 bases; unmatched junction bases: 12. Germline-derived CDR1 and CDR2 are MDHEN and SYDVKM. The CDR3 runs 15 residues. The CDR3 loop is CASSPPGQSFNEQYF. CDR3 nucleotide sequence: TGTGCCAGCAGTCCCCCGGGACAGTCATTCAACGAGCAGTACTTC.

V is TRBV6-5 and J is TRBJ1-2; D remains unclear. Germline V gene data show CDR1 as MNHEY and CDR2 as SVGAGI. CDR3 length: 12 residues. V lost 0 bases and J 10 bases, leaving 9 bases between the germline ends. This chain's CDR3 is CASSYSMQNYTF. As DNA, the CDR3 is TGTGCCAGCAGTTACTCGATGCAGAACTACACCTTC.

J is TRBJ2-2 and V is TRBV6-2 or TRBV6-3; D unclear. Germline V CDR1 and CDR2: MNHEY, SVGEGT. Trimming removed 2 bases from V and 6 bases from J, with 4 bases in between. There are 12 residues in the CDR3. The chain's CDR3 is CASSYESGELFF. The CDR3, as DNA: TGTGCCAGCAGTTACGAGTCCGGGGAGCTGTTTTTT.